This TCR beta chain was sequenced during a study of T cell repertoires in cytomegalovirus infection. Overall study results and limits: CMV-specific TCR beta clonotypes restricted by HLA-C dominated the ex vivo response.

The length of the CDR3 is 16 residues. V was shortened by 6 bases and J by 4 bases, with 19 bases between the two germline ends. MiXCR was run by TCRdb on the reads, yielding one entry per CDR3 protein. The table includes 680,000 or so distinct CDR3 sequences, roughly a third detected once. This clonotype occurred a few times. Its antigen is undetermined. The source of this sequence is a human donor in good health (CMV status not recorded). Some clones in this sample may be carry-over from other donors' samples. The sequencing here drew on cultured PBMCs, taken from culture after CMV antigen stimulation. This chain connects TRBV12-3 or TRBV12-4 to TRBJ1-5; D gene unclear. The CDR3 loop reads CASSPRAGVPNQPQHF. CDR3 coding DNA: TGTGCCAGCAGCCCTAGGGCAGGTGTACCAAATCAGCCCCAGCATTTT.